The TCR beta chain under discussion was sequenced for a study of OX40 agonist ivuxolimab in advanced cancers. In the study overall: Every patient in dose escalation had hepatocellular carcinoma, melanoma, renal cell or head and neck cancer.

Profiling relied on immunoSEQ multiplex PCR, and the TCRdb table lists in-frame clones only, not all of them. The sample holds approximately 80,000 clones, roughly 91% seen once. The V gene's germline CDR1 is MDHEN and CDR2 SYDVKM. J was trimmed by 6 bases and V by 5 bases; bases with no gene match: 7. The length of the CDR3 is 14 residues. In the case of this clone: Its antigen is still unknown.

Patients had blood sampled at baseline and again on cycle 4 day 1 and cycle 7 day 1. Overall study findings and caveats: In a subset of nonresponders, normalized T-cell clonal expansion was also low.

Sequencing used CD4+ or CD8+ T cells sorted from blood, obtained in a trial of the OX40 agonist ivuxolimab. V and J are TRBV28 and TRBJ1-5; 7 nucleotides match TRBD1. The sequence derives from an adult with an advanced solid tumor such as melanoma, head and neck, liver or kidney cancer. The CDR3 loop reads CASSTNRGGQPQHF. The DNA for the CDR3 is TGTGCCAGCAGTACGAACAGGGGAGGTCAGCCCCAGCATTTT. Based on the CDR3 plus reference TRBV28 and TRBJ1-5, the full variable domain is DVKVTQSSRYLVKRTGEKVFLECVQDMDHENMFWYRQDPGLGLRLIYFSYDVKMKEKGDIPEGYSVSREKKERFSLILESASTNQTSMYLCASSTNRGGQPQHFGDGTRLSIL.